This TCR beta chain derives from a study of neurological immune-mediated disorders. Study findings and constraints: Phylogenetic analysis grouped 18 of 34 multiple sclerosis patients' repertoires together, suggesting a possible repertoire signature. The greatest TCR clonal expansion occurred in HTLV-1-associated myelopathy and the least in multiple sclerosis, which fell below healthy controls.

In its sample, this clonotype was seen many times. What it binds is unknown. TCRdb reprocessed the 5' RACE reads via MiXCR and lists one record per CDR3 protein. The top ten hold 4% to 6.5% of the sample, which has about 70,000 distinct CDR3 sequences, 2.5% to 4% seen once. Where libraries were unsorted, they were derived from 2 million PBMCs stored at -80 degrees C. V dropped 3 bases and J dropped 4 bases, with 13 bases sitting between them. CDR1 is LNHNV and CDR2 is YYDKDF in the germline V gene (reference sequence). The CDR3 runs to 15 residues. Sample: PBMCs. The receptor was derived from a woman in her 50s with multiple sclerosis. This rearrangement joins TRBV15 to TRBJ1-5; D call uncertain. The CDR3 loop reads CATSSGRRENQPQHF. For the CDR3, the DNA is TGTGCCACCAGCAGTGGCCGACGGGAAAATCAGCCCCAGCATTTT.